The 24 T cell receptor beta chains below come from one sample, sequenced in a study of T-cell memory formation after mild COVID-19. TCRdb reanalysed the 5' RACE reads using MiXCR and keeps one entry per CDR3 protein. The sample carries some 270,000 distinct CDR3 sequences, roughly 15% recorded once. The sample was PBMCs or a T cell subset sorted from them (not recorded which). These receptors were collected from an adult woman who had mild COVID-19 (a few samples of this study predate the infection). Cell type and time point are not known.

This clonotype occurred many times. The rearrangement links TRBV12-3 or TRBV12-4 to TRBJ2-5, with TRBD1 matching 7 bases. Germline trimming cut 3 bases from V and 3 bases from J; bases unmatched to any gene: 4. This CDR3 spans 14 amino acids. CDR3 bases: TGTGCCAGCAGTTTCGTAGGGGGCGAAGAGACCCAGTACTTC. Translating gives CASSFVGGEETQYF.

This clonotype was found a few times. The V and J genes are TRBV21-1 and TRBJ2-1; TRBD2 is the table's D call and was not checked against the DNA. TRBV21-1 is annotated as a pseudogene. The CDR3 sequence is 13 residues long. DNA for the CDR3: TGTGCCAGCAGCACTTTCCGCTCGGGGGAGCAGTTCTTC. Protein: CASSTFRSGEQFF.

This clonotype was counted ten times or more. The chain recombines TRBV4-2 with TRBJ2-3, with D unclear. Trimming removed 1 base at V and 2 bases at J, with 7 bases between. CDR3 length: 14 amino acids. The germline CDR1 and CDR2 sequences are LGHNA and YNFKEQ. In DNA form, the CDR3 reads TGTGCCAGCAGCCAAGGTAGAGACACAGATACGCAGTATTTT. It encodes CASSQGRDTDTQYF.

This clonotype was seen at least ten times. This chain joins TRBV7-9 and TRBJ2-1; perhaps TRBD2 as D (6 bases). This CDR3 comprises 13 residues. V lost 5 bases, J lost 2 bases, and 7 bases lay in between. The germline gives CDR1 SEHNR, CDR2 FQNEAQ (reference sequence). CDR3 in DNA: TGTGCCAGCAGCACGGGAGCCTACAATGAGCAGTTCTTC. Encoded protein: CASSTGAYNEQFF.

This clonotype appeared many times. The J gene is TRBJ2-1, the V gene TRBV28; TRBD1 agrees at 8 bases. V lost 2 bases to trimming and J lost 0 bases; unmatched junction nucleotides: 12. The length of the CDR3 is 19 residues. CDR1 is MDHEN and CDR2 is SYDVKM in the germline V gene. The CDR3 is CASSLPWQGAALSYNEQFF. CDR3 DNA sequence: TGTGCCAGCAGTTTACCGTGGCAGGGGGCGGCCCTCTCCTACAATGAGCAGTTCTTC.

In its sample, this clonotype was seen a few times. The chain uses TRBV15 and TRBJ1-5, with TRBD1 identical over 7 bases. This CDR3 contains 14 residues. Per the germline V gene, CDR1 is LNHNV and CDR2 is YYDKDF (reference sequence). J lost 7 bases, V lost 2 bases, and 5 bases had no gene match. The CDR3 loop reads CATSRNPGGQPQHF. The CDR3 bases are TGTGCCACCAGCAGAAACCCAGGGGGGCAGCCCCAGCATTTT. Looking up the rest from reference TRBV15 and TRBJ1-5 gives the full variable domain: DAMVIQNPRYQVTQFGKPVTLSCSQTLNHNVMYWYQQKSSQAPKLLFHYYDKDFNNEADTPDNFQSRRPNTSFCFLDIRSPGLGDTAMYLCATSRNPGGQPQHFGDGTRLSIL.

The CDR3 DNA is TGTGCCAGCACCCAACCCCACGACCCATACAATGAGCAGTTCTTC. It is translated as CASTQPHDPYNEQFF. The chain uses TRBV12-3 or TRBV12-4 and TRBJ2-1; no definite D call. V lost 7 bases, J lost 4 bases, and 17 bases lay in between. This CDR3 is 15 amino acids long.

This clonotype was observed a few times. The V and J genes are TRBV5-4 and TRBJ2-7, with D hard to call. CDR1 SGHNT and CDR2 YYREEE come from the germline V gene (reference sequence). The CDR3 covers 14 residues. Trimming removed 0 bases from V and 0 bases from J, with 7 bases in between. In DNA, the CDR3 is TGTGCCAGCAGCTTGGACCGACCCTCCTACGAGCAGTACTTC. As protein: CASSLDRPSYEQYF.

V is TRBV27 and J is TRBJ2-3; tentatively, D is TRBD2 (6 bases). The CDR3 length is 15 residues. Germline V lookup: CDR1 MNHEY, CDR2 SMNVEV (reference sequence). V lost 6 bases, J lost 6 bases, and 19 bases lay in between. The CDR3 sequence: CASRLTPGLPDTQYF. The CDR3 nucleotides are TGTGCCAGCAGGCTGACACCGGGACTCCCCGATACGCAGTATTTT.

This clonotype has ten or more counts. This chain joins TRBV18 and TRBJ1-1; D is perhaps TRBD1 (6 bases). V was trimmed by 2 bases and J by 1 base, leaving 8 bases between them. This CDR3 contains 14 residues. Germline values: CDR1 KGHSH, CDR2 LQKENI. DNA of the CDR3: TGTGCCAGCTCACCAGACAGGACGAACACTGAAGCTTTCTTT. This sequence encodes CASSPDRTNTEAFF. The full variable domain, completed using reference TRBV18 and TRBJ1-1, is NAGVMQNPRHLVRRRGQEARLRCSPMKGHSHVYWYRQLPEEGLKFMVYLQKENIIDESGMPKERFSAEFPKEGPSILRIQQVVRGDSAAYFCASSPDRTNTEAFFGQGTRLTVV.

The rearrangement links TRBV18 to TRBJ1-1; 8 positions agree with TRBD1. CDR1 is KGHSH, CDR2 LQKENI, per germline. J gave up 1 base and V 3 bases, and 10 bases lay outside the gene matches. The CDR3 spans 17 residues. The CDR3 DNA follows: TGTGCCAGCTCACCGGACAGGGTATTGGCCTCGAACACTGAAGCTTTCTTT. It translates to CASSPDRVLASNTEAFF.

The CDR3, as DNA: TGTGCCATCAATAAGGCTGGGGTCTATGGCTACACCTTC. Translating gives CAINKAGVYGYTF. The chain joins TRBV10-3 to TRBJ1-2; D ambiguous. The germline gives CDR1 ENHRY, CDR2 SYGVKD. V gave up 7 bases and J gave up 4 bases, with 13 bases separating them. The CDR3 loop spans 13 amino acids.

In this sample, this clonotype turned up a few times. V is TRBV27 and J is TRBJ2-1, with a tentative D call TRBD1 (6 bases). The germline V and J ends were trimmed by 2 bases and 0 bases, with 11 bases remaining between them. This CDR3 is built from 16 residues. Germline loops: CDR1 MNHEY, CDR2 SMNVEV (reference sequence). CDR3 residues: CASSLVGGYSYNEQFF. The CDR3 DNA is TGTGCCAGCAGTTTAGTAGGGGGATACTCCTACAATGAGCAGTTCTTC.

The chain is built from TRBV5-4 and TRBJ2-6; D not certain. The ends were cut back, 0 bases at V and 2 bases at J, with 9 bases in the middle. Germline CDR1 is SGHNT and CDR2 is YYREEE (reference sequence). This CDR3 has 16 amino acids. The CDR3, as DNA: TGTGCCAGCAGCTTGGCCATGGGAACTGGGGCCAACGTCCTGACTTTC. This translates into CASSLAMGTGANVLTF.

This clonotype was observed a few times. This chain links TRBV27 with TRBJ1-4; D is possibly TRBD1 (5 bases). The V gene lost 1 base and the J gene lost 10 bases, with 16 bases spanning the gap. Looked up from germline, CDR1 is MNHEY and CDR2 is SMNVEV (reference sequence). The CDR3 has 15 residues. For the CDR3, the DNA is TGTGCCAGCAGTTTATGGGGCCAGTTCGGCTCAAAACTGTTTTTT. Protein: CASSLWGQFGSKLFF.

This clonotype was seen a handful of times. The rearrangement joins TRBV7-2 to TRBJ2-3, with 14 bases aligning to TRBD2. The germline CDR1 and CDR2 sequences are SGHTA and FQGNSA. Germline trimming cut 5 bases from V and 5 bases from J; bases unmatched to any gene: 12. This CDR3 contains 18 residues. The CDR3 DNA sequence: TGTGCCAGCAGCCCGACTAGCGGGAGGGCCCGGGGGAAAGATACGCAGTATTTT. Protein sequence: CASSPTSGRARGKDTQYF. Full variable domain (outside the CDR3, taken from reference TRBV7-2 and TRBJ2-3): GAGVSQSPSNKVTEKGKDVELRCDPISGHTALYWYRQSLGQGLEFLIYFQGNSAPDKSGLPSDRFSAERTGGSVSTLTIQRTQQEDSAVYLCASSPTSGRARGKDTQYFGPGTRLTVL.

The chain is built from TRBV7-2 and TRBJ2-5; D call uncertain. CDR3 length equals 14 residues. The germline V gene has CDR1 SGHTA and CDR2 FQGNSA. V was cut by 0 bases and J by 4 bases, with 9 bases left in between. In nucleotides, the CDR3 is TGTGCCAGCAGCTTAGCGTCTAGGAGAGAGACCCAGTACTTC. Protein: CASSLASRRETQYF.

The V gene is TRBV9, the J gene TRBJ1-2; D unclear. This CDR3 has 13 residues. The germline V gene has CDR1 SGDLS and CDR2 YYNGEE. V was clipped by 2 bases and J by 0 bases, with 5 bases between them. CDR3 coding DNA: TGTGCCAGCAGCGTGGACGCTAACTATGGCTACACCTTC. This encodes CASSVDANYGYTF. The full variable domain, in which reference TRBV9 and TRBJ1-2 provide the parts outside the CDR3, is DSGVTQTPKHLITATGQRVTLRCSPRSGDLSVYWYQQSLDQGLQFLIQYYNGEERAKGNILERFSAQQFPDLHSELNLSSLELGDSALYFCASSVDANYGYTFGSGTRLTVV.

CDR3 protein: CASSVVVAYNEQFF. The CDR3 nucleotides are TGTGCCAGCAGCGTCGTAGTGGCCTACAATGAGCAGTTCTTC. The chain has TRBV9 and TRBJ2-1; D gene uncertain. Germline lookup yields CDR1 SGDLS and CDR2 YYNGEE. This CDR3 region has 14 residues. Trimming cost V 2 bases and J 2 bases, with 8 bases left between them.

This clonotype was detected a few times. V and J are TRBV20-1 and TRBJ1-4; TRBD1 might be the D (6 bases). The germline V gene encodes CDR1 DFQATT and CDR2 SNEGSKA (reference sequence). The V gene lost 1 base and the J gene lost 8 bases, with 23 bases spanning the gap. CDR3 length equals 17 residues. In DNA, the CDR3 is TGCAGTGCTAGAGGGAACGACAGGTCCTCGGGGGGGGAAAAACTGTTTTTT. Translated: CSARGNDRSSGGEKLFF.

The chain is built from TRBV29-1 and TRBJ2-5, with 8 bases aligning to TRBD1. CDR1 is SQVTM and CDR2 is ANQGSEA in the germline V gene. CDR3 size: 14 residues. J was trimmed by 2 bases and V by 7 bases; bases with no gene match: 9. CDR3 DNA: TGCAGCGGCTCCGGACAGGGTTCACAAGAGACCCAGTACTTC. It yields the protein CSGSGQGSQETQYF.

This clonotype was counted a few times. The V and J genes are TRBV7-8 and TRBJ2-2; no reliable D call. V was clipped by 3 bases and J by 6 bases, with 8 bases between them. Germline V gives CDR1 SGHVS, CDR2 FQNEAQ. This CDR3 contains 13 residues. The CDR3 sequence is CASSFSDSGELFF. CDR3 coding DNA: TGTGCCAGCAGCTTCTCTGATTCCGGGGAGCTGTTTTTT.

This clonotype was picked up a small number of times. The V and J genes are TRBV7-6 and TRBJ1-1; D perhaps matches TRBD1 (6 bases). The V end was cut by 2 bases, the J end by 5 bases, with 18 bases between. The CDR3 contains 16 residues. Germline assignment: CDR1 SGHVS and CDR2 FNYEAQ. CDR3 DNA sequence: TGTGCCAGCAGCTTAAGTAGGGGGATGGGGACTACTGAAGCTTTCTTT. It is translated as CASSLSRGMGTTEAFF.

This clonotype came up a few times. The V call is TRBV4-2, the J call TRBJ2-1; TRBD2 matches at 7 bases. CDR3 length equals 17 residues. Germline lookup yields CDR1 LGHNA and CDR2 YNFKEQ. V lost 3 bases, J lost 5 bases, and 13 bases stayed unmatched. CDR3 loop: CASSHALWEGRDNEQFF. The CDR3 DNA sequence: TGTGCCAGCAGCCATGCTCTCTGGGAGGGCCGTGACAATGAGCAGTTCTTC.